This T cell receptor beta chain was sequenced in a study of a mutant IDH1 vaccine in newly diagnosed glioma (dated by TCRdb to the early 2020s). About the study as a whole: The roughly 33 treated patients were approximately 60% male and roughly 40% female, with a mean age of about 38 years. Longitudinal TCRB deep sequencing was done for some 26 treated patients, wherever samples were available for exploratory analyses. Before enrollment, most patients had been given radiochemotherapy with temozolomide as standard therapy, while the rest had received either radiotherapy alone or temozolomide alone. Six visits were used for peripheral blood collection: V03 (baseline), V05, V07, V10, V12 and V13.

Here is what the overall study found, with its caveats: No apparent relationship was observed between pseudoprogression and alterations in the top peripheral T cell clonotypes detected by TCRB sequencing. Availability determined which PBMC samples were chosen for TCRB deep sequencing. Immune responses induced by the vaccine were seen in approximately 93% of patients across multiple MHC alleles. It was noted by the authors that analyses of patient blood samples could not be reproduced owing to sample limitations.

In the germline V gene, CDR1 corresponds to SQVTM and CDR2 to ANQGSEA. For this chain, trimming is 7 bases at the V end and 4 bases at the J end, and the number of junction bases without a gene match is 2. Counting both end residues, the CDR3 totals 11 amino acids. Only the CDR3 region is kept as DNA, spanning 33 bases read in frame from base 1. Explained via the paper, the time point label denotes: baseline, week 1 (first vaccination visit). What the treatment or condition label conveys for this sample: pre-vaccination baseline after standard-of-care therapy. The donors had newly diagnosed IDH1-mutant astrocytomas of WHO grade 3 or 4 that showed loss of nuclear ATRX. The samples were drawn from NOA16, a multicentre, single-arm, open-label phase I trial in Germany that tested a mutant IDH1 peptide vaccine in humans for the first time. For immunogenicity testing, the blood drawn at visit V03 was used as the baseline sample. Genomic DNA for TCRB sequencing was extracted from EDTA blood using the DNeasy Blood and Tissue Kit.

The library came from the immunoSEQ multiplex PCR assay. Following the manufacturer's protocol, the hsTCRB Kit was used to amplify rearranged TCR beta chain sequences. TCRB libraries were sequenced on an Illumina MiSeq. Turning to the authors' computational methods: The kit vendor's proprietary platform handled demultiplexing, trimming and gene mapping. Here the immuneACCESS table is served through TCRdb, limited to in-frame sequences with V and J called. Missing clones are a known gap in these copies; in checked studies unresolved V genes cover under half, and the rest lacks a known reason. V and J calls and clone size are as listed in that table; D and trimming were resolved from the DNA. Here the sample has about 96,000 clones; around 80% occur a single time. The ten largest clonotypes hold 7% to 9% of the sample. About this clone: The antigen this receptor binds is unknown. The conserved closing phenylalanine or tryptophan is absent in this CDR3, likely reflecting a read error.

This clonotype originated in a man aged 40-49 years with glioma. Here the chain combines TRBV29-1 and TRBJ1-2; 8 central bases correspond to TRBD1. The specimen was PBMCs, collected from a glioma patient treated with radiotherapy, temozolomide or both. The CDR3 reads as follows: CSADRGYGYTL. In nucleotide form, the sequence is TGCAGCGCCGACAGGGGCTATGGCTACACCCTC.